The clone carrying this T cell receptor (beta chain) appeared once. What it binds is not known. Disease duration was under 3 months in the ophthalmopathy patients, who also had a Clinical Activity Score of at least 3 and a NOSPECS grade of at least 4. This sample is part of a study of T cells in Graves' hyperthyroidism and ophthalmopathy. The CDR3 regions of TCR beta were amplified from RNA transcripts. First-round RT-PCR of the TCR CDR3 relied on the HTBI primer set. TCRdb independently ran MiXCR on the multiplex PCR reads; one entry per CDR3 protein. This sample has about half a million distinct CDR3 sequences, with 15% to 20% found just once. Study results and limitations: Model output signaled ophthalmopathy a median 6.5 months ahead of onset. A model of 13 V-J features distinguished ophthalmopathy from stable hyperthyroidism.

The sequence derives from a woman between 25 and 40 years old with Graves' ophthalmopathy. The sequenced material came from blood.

The CDR3, as DNA: TGTGCCAGTAGTACACTTCCGGGACTTGCCACCGGGGAGCTGTTTTTT. Translating gives CASSTLPGLATGELFF. The J gene is TRBJ2-2, the V gene TRBV19; tentative D call: TRBD2 (6 bases). The CDR3 runs 16 residues. Between the trimmed V and J ends, which lost 4 bases and 4 bases, there was a span of 16 bases. Germline V gene data show CDR1 as LNHDA and CDR2 as SQIVND (reference sequence).